This TCR beta chain originates from a study of T-cell reconstitution after alpha-beta-depleted transplantation in children. Note on this clonotype: Antigen unknown.

General study points: Two months or so post-transplant, alpha-beta T cells reportedly derived from several hundred expanded graft clones. Newly generated T cells supplied most T-cell counts and diversity one year post-transplant.

The CDR3 loop spans 14 amino acids. Germline CDR1 DFQATT, CDR2 SNEGSKA (reference sequence). Germline trimming cut 5 bases from V and 6 bases from J; bases unmatched to any gene: 10. Preparing the TCRbeta library involved the use of unique molecular identifiers. TCRdb re-called the PCR reads with MiXCR, one entry per CDR3 protein. Here the sample spans about 830,000 distinct CDR3 sequences, about 15% being singletons. V usage is TRBV20-1 and J usage is TRBJ2-7; TRBD1 agrees at 10 bases. The starting material was PBMCs, mostly from graft donor cells, obtained 360 days after TCRalphabeta/CD19-depleted stem cell transplant. The origin of this receptor is a male patient between 5 and 17 years old who had a stem cell transplant for acute lymphoblastic leukemia, so the T cells may come from the graft donor. CDR3: CSAHSGTGVGEQYF. The CDR3 DNA is TGCAGTGCTCATAGCGGGACAGGGGTCGGCGAGCAGTACTTC.